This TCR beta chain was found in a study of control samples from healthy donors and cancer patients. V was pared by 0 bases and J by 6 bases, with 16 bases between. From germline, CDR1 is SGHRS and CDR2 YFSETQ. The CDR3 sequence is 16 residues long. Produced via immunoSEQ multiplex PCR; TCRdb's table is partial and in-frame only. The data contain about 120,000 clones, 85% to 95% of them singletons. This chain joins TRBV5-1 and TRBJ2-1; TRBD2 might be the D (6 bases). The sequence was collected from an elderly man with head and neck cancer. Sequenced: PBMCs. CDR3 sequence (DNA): TGCGCCAGCAGCTTGGATGCGACTAGAAGGTTCAATGAGCAGTTCTTC. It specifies CASSLDATRRFNEQFF.